One T cell receptor (beta chain) is described in this entry. Its target is not known. The sample is drawn from a study of tumor and adjacent non-tumor tissue in lung cancer. Whole-study context: Histology: about 13 adenocarcinoma, a couple of squamous cell carcinoma, 1 small cell lung cancer. Some 4.2 million productive TCRbeta reads were obtained per sample on average. The study's findings and limits: Compared with tumor, normal lung showed significantly lower TCR diversity.

The CDR3 totals 15 residues. Germline-derived CDR1 and CDR2 are SGHNT and YENEEA. V lost 1 base and J 9 bases, leaving 16 bases between the germline ends. The template was RNA from unsorted bulk tissue. Chemotherapy-naive patients with new lung cancer underwent thoracic surgery in China, August–November 2014. A modified ARM-PCR protocol with three rounds of nested PCR amplified TCRbeta. Each CDR3 protein is one row after TCRdb ran MiXCR on the multiplex PCR reads. The sample records roughly 140,000 distinct CDR3 sequences, approximately 66% being singletons. Sequencing used lung tumor tissue. This receptor was obtained from a man aged 60 to 75 with small cell lung cancer. The V gene is TRBV11-3, the J gene TRBJ2-1; the D is unclear. In DNA form, the CDR3 reads TGTGCCAGCAGCTTAGGAGCTGGATTGTCAATTGAGCAGTTCTTC. Its protein is CASSLGAGLSIEQFF. The complete variable domain, with remaining parts taken from reference TRBV11-3 and TRBJ2-1, reads EAGVVQSPRYKIIEKKQPVAFWCNPISGHNTLYWYLQNLGQGPELLIRYENEEAVDDSQLPKDRFSAERLKGVDSTLKIQPAELGDSAVYLCASSLGAGLSIEQFFGPGTRLTVL.